The 18 T cell receptor beta chains below were found in one sample sequenced in a study of cytomegalovirus exposure and HLA in healthy donors. The primer mix had 60 Vbeta and 13 Jbeta primers. TCRdb keeps only in-frame clones here, not all; method: immunoSEQ multiplex PCR. This repertoire shows 150,000 to 200,000 clones, about 76% found once; its top ten account for roughly 7.3%. Sequenced sample: PBMCs. Receptors were obtained from a male donor in good health and CMV-seropositive.

This chain links TRBV29-1 with TRBJ1-1; D is undetermined. The germline CDR1 and CDR2 sequences are SQVTM and ANQGSEA. With 7 bases removed from V and 4 bases from J, the gap between germline ends came to 16 bases. CDR3 length: 13 residues. DNA for the CDR3: TGCAGCGGGGGTCGAGGGAAGGGCACTGAAGCTTTCTTT. Residues: CSGGRGKGTEAFF.

The rearrangement links TRBV6-1 to TRBJ1-6; TRBD1 agrees at 7 bases. The V and J ends lost 7 bases and 7 bases, in that order; junction bases with no gene match: 7. CDR3 length: 14 residues. Germline lookup yields CDR1 MNHNS and CDR2 SASEGT. DNA of the CDR3: TGTGCCAGCACGCCCCAGGGGGTAAATTCACCCCTCCACTTT. It specifies CASTPQGVNSPLHF.

The V call is TRBV27, the J call TRBJ2-5, with D unclear. Trimming took off 6 bases at V and 5 bases at J, with 16 bases between the two ends. Germline V gene data show CDR1 as MNHEY and CDR2 as SMNVEV (reference sequence). The CDR3 is 14 amino acids. CDR3 sequence: CASSQSPLEETQYF. CDR3 coding DNA: TGTGCCAGCAGCCAATCCCCGCTGGAGGAGACCCAGTACTTC.

V gene TRBV18 combines with J gene TRBJ1-3, with D possibly being TRBD1 (6 bases). The CDR3 is 15 residues long. Trimming took 3 bases from V and 4 from J, leaving 13 bases between them. CDR1 is KGHSH and CDR2 is LQKENI in the germline V gene. The CDR3 loop is CASSPPGQGGNTIYF. As DNA, the CDR3 is TGTGCCAGCTCACCTCCCGGGCAGGGGGGAAACACCATATATTTT.

This clone has a single count. Here the CDR3 reads CASSSSPGTRYDTQYF. The CDR3 DNA reads as TGTGCCAGCAGCTCCTCACCCGGGACTAGATACGATACGCAGTATTTT. This chain joins TRBV7-2 and TRBJ2-3; 8 positions match TRBD2. Germline trimming cut 4 bases from V and 6 bases from J; bases unmatched to any gene: 12. CDR1 and CDR2 (germline): SGHTA, FQGNSA. The CDR3 spans 16 residues. Based on the CDR3 plus reference TRBV7-2 and TRBJ2-3, the full variable domain is GAGVSQSPSNKVTEKGKDVELRCDPISGHTALYWYRQSLGQGLEFLIYFQGNSAPDKSGLPSDRFSAERTGGSVSTLTIQRTQQEDSAVYLCASSSSPGTRYDTQYFGPGTRLTVL.

CDR3 coding DNA: TGTGCCAGCCGCAGGGCGCCGAACACTGAAGCTTTCTTT. Amino acid sequence: CASRRAPNTEAFF. The chain employs TRBV18 and TRBJ1-1; D perhaps matches TRBD1 (5 bases). The V end was cut by 8 bases, the J end by 1 base, with 11 bases between. Germline V gene data show CDR1 as KGHSH and CDR2 as LQKENI. The CDR3 consists of 13 residues.

The rearrangement uses TRBV6-1 and TRBJ1-2; D might be TRBD1 (6 bases). This CDR3 comprises 14 residues. The V end lost 0 bases, the J end lost 3 bases, and 8 bases lay between the germline ends. Germline CDR1 and CDR2: MNHNS and SASEGT. This chain's CDR3 is CASSEAAGDYGYTF. In nucleotides, the CDR3 is TGTGCCAGCAGTGAAGCGGCAGGGGACTATGGCTACACCTTC.

The V gene is TRBV5-8, the J gene TRBJ1-1; 7 bases fit TRBD1. Germline values: CDR1 SGHTS, CDR2 YDEGEE. V gave up 4 bases and J gave up 0 bases; unmatched junction bases: 6. The CDR3 loop spans 15 amino acids. CDR3 protein: CASSAPDRLNTEAFF. DNA for the CDR3: TGTGCCAGCAGCGCCCCGGACAGGTTGAACACTGAAGCTTTCTTT.

V is TRBV21-1 and J is TRBJ1-1; TRBD1 is the table's D call, not checked against the DNA. TRBV21-1 is given as a pseudogene. The CDR3 has 11 amino acids. The CDR3 spells CARRQNTEAFF. CDR3 nucleotides: TGTGCCAGACGACAGAACACTGAAGCTTTCTTT.

V and J are TRBV11-2 and TRBJ1-2, with TRBD1 matching 9 bases. V trimming: 6 bases; J trimming: 7 bases; junction bases outside the gene matches: 6. Germline CDR1 reads SGHAT; CDR2 reads FQNNGV. The CDR3 length is 13 residues. The CDR3 nucleotides are TGTGCCAGCAGTAGGGACAGGGTGGCTGGCTACACCTTC. This gives the protein CASSRDRVAGYTF.

V usage is TRBV18 and J usage is TRBJ1-2, with a tentative D call TRBD1 (5 bases). V lost 1 base, J lost 6 bases, and 12 bases lay in between. This CDR3 is 14 amino acids long. Germline V CDR1 and CDR2: KGHSH, LQKENI. CDR3: CASSPQSGRDGYTF. DNA for the CDR3: TGTGCCAGCTCACCACAATCGGGCAGGGATGGCTACACCTTC.

This chain's CDR3 is CASSVGQGLAAQGTQYF. CDR3 sequence (DNA): TGTGCCAGCAGCGTAGGACAGGGACTAGCGGCTCAAGGTACCCAGTACTTC. The V and J genes are TRBV9 and TRBJ2-5; 11 bases line up with TRBD2. J lost 8 bases, V lost 0 bases, and 12 bases had no gene match. This CDR3 contains 17 residues. Germline lookup yields CDR1 SGDLS and CDR2 YYNGEE.

The chain employs TRBV30 and TRBJ1-2; D call uncertain. Germline V gives CDR1 GTSNPN, CDR2 SVGIG (reference sequence). The V end lost 3 bases, the J end lost 3 bases, and 11 bases lay between the germline ends. The CDR3 runs 13 residues. For the CDR3, the DNA is TGTGCCTGGAGAGAGGGAACGTACTATGGCTACACCTTC. Protein product: CAWREGTYYGYTF.

Regarding this clone: A junction boundary mismatches the germline segment, possibly from a read error. V and J are TRBV7-9 and TRBJ2-1; possible D gene TRBD2, 5 bases. The CDR3 is made up of 15 amino acids. In germline, CDR1 is SEHNR, CDR2 FQNEAQ (reference sequence). The CDR3 DNA is TGTTCCAGCAGCTTCGACCTAGCTCTAAACAATGAGCAGTTCTTC. Translated, it gives CSSSFDLALNNEQFF.

The chain employs TRBV12-5 and TRBJ2-2; D might be TRBD2 (7 bases). V was trimmed by 5 bases and J by 2 bases, leaving 12 bases between them. Germline CDR1 LGHNT, CDR2 FRNRAP. This CDR3 contains 15 residues. CDR3 sequence: CASGLGGPNTGELFF. The CDR3, as DNA: TGTGCTAGTGGTCTGGGGGGGCCCAACACCGGGGAGCTGTTTTTT.

The rearrangement joins TRBV10-2 to TRBJ2-7, with TRBD1 as a possible D gene (6 bases). Trimming took 7 bases from V and 3 from J, leaving 22 bases between them. The CDR3 runs 16 residues. CDR1 and CDR2 from the germline V gene are WSHSY and SAAADI. CDR3 in amino acids: CASTPGNRVGRYEQYF. The CDR3 coding sequence is TGCGCCAGCACCCCGGGAAACAGGGTAGGGCGCTACGAGCAGTACTTC.

The chain combines TRBV25-1 with TRBJ2-5, with TRBD2 matching 12 bases. The germline CDR1 and CDR2 sequences are MGHDK and SYGVNS. V shed 8 bases, J shed 0 bases, and the junction held 4 bases outside the gene matches. This CDR3 has 15 amino acids. The CDR3 reads CASAGTSGHQETQYF. DNA for the CDR3: TGTGCCAGCGCGGGGACTAGCGGGCACCAAGAGACCCAGTACTTC.

This clone showed up just once. V and J are TRBV6-4 and TRBJ1-4; possibly TRBD1 for D (5 bases). The germline CDR1 and CDR2 sequences are MRHNA and SNTAGT. V dropped 10 bases and J dropped 5 bases, with 17 bases sitting between them. The CDR3 spans 14 residues. Written as DNA, the CDR3 is TGTGCCACCGCCCCGGGGAGGACAAATGAAAAACTGTTTTTT. Protein product: CATAPGRTNEKLFF.